The subject of this entry is one T cell receptor beta chain. What it binds is not known. The source of the sample is a study of cytomegalovirus exposure and HLA in healthy donors. Assay used: immunoSEQ multiplex PCR; TCRdb lists only in-frame clones, some missing. The sample lists around 150,000 clones, approximately 80% occurring once. Study-level points and caveats: CMV antigen specificity of a few CMV-associated chains was confirmed in vitro. The classifier, whose performance was assessed in both the original and validation cohorts, reportedly diagnosed cytomegalovirus status with high specificity and sensitivity. A list of 150 or so TCR beta chains associated with cytomegalovirus was given. Among TCR sequences, most were rare, though some public TCRs appeared in many donors.

The CDR3 extends over 18 amino acids. The V and J ends lost 3 bases and 3 bases, in that order; junction bases with no gene match: 13. Germline values: CDR1 SGHNT, CDR2 YYREEE (reference sequence). The receptor was derived from a man aged 25 to 40 in good health and CMV-seropositive. Sequencing was done on a sample of PBMCs. This sequence joins TRBV5-4 and TRBJ2-2, with TRBD1 matching over 8 bases. CDR3 in amino acids: CASSYWTGRTRYTGELFF. The DNA for the CDR3 is TGTGCCAGCAGCTACTGGACAGGGAGGACCAGGTACACCGGGGAGCTGTTTTTT.